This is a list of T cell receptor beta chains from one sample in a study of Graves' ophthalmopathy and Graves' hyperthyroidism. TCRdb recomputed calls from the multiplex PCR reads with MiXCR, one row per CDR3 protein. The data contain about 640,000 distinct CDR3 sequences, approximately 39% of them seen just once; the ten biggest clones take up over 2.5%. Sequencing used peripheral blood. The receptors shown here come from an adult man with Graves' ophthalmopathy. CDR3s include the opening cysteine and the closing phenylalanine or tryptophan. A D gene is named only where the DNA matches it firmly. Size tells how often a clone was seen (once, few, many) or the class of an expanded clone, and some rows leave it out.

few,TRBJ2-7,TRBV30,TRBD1,TGTGCCTGGAAGGACAGGGCATTCGAGCAGTACTTC,CAWKDRAFEQYF
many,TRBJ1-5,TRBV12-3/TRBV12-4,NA,TGTGCCAGCAGATTGGGGAGGCATCAGCCCCAGCATTTT,CASRLGRHQPQHF
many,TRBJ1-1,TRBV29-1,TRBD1,TGCAGCGCTAACTCAGGGGGCGCGGGAACTGAAGCTTTCTTT,CSANSGGAGTEAFF
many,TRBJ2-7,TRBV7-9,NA,TGTGCCAGCAGCAAGGGGGGGCGATGGAGGTCCTACGAGCAGTACTTC,CASSKGGRWRSYEQYF
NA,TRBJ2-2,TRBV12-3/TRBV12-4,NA,TGTGCCAGCCAGGCACTGCCGGGCGGGGAGCTGTTTTTT,CASQALPGGELFF
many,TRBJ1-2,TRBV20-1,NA,TGCAGTGCTAGTAACAGACGGCACTATGGCTACACCTTC,CSASNRRHYGYTF
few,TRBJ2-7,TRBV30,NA,TGTGCCTGGAGTGTAGGCAACTCCTACGAGCAGTACTTC,CAWSVGNSYEQYF
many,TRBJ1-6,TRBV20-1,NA,TGCAGTGCTAGAAGAGACAGGAGGCATAATTCACCCCTCCACTTT,CSARRDRRHNSPLHF
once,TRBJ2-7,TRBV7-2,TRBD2,TGTGCCAGCAGCTCCGGACTAGCGGTAGGCTACGAGCAGTACTTC,CASSSGLAVGYEQYF
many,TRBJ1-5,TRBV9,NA,TGTGCCAGCAGCCCATATGTCGATAGCAATCAGCCCCAGCATTTT,CASSPYVDSNQPQHF
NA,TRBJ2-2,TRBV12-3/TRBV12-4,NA,TGTGCTAGTGGTCCCATCGTAGCGGCGAACACCGGGGAGCTGTTTTTT,CASGPIVAANTGELFF
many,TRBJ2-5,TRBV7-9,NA,TGTGCCAGCAGAGGTGAAACTGGACAAGGGACCCAGTACTTC,CASRGETGQGTQYF
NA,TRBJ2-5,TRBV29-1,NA,TGCAGCGACAAAGACGATCAGTACTTC,CSDKDDQYF
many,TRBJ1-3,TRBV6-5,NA,TGTGCCAGCAGTGTCCGGGATATCCCCTCTGGAAACACCATATATTTT,CASSVRDIPSGNTIYF
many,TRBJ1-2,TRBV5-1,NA,TGCGCCAGCAGCTACGAGGCCGGCGGGGGCTACACCTTC,CASSYEAGGGYTF
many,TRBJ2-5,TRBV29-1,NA,TGCAGTGCCGGAGAGACCCAGTACTTC,CSAGETQYF
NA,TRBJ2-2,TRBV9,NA,TGTGCCAGCAAGGAGGGGGGGCTAGCGCCTGGTACCGGGGAGCTGTTTTTT,CASKEGGLAPGTGELFF
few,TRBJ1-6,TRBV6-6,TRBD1,TGTGCCAGCAGGGCCAAACCGACAGGGTGGAATTCACCCCTCCACTTT,CASRAKPTGWNSPLHF
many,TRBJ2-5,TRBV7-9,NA,TGTGCCAGCAGCTCCGAGAACCAAGAGACCCAGTACTTC,CASSSENQETQYF
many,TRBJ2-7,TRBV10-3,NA,TGTGCCATCAGCGCTGTGGACGGATCCTACGAGCAGTACTTC,CAISAVDGSYEQYF
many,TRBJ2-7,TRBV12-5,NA,TGTGCTAGTGGAACTCCTCCTAGGGAGCAGTACTTC,CASGTPPREQYF
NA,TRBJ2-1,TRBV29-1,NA,TGCAGCGTTGAAGACGGGATCACTGAGCAGTTCTTC,CSVEDGITEQFF
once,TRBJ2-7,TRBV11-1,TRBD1,TGTGCCAGCAGCTACTACAGGGGAGTCTTCGTGGACAGGCACTACGAGCAGTACTTC,CASSYYRGVFVDRHYEQYF
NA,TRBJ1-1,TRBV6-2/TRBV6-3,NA,TGTGCCAGCAGCCCGCGAGGGGAGGCCACTGAAGCTTTCTTT,CASSPRGEATEAFF
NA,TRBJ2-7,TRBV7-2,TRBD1,TGTGCCAGCAGCTATCCGGGACAGGGTGCTCAGCGGGCAACCTACGAGCAGTACTTC,CASSYPGQGAQRATYEQYF
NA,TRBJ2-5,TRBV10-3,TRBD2,TGTGCTATCAGTGAGTCGGCTAGCGGGGGGCCAGGGGAGACCCAGTACTTC,CAISESASGGPGETQYF
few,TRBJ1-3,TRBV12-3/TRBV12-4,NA,TGTGCCAGCAGTTTAAGTCAGGGGCTGACTGGAAACACCATATATTTT,CASSLSQGLTGNTIYF
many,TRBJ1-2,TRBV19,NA,TGTGCCAGTAGTGCAATAATACAGGGTAGAGGCTACACCTTC,CASSAIIQGRGYTF
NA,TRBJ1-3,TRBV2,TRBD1,TGTGCCAGCAGTTTAAGCGGACAGGGCTCCTCTGGAAACACCATATATTTT,CASSLSGQGSSGNTIYF
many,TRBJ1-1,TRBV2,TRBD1,TGTGCCAGCAAAGACTGGGACAGGGTCACTGAAGCTTTCTTT,CASKDWDRVTEAFF
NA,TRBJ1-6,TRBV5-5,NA,TGTGCCAGCAGTCCTCGAGGCAGTCTATTAAATTCACCCCTCCACTTT,CASSPRGSLLNSPLHF
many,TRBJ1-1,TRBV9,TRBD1,TGTGCCAGCAGCGTAGGAAGGACAGGGGCCATGAACACTGAAGCTTTCTTT,CASSVGRTGAMNTEAFF
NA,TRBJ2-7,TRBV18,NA,TGTGCCAGCTCACCAGTTACTTACGAGCAGTACTTC,CASSPVTYEQYF
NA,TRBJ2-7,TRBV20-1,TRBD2,TGCAGTGCTAGACCCGGGACTAGCGGGAGGGCCCTCTACGAGCAGTACTTC,CSARPGTSGRALYEQYF
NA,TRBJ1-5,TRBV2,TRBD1,TGTGCCAGCATAGCCGGGACAGGGCATAATCAGCCCCAGCATTTT,CASIAGTGHNQPQHF
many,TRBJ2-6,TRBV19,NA,TGTGCCAGTAGTATTTGGAGCTCTGGGGCCAACGTCCTGACTTTC,CASSIWSSGANVLTF
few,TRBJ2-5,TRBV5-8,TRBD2,TGTGCCAGCAGCGTACTAGCGGGAGGGCCTCACGGAGAGACCCAGTACTTC,CASSVLAGGPHGETQYF
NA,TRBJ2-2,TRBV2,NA,TGTGCCAGCAGTGAAGCGCTCAGGGTTAACACCGGGGAGCTGTTTTTT,CASSEALRVNTGELFF
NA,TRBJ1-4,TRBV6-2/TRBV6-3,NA,TGTGCCAGCAGTTACGCGAGAACTTCAACTAATGAAAAACTGTTTTTT,CASSYARTSTNEKLFF
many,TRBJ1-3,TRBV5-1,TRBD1,TGCGCCAGCAGCGGACAGGGAACTGGAAACACCATATATTTT,CASSGQGTGNTIYF
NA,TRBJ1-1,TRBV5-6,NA,TGTGCCTGGAGTGCTTTGGGCTCTGAAGCTTTCTTT,CAWSALGSEAFF
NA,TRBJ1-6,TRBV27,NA,TGTGCCAGCACAGGGGCAAGGACTTCACCCCTCCACTTT,CASTGARTSPLHF
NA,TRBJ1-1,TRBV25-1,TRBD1,TGTGCCAGCAGTTTAAGGGGGACAGGGGGGGACACTGAAGCTTTCTTT,CASSLRGTGGDTEAFF
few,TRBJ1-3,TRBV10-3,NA,TGTGCCAGCAGTTACGAGGCGGGGCGAAACACCATATATTTT,CASSYEAGRNTIYF
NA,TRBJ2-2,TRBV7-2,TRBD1,TGTGCCAGCATAAGGACAGGGGGACTCGGCGGGGAGCTGTTTTTT,CASIRTGGLGGELFF
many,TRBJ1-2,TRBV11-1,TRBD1,TGTGCCAGCAGCTTACGACGACAGGGGAATTACCGCGGCTACACCTTC,CASSLRRQGNYRGYTF
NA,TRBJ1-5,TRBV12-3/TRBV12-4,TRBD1,TGTGCCAGCAGCTCTCTGGGACAGGGTCGTGGTCAGCCCCAGCATTTT,CASSSLGQGRGQPQHF
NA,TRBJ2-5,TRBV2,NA,TGTGCCAGCGCACGGCGGGGTCAAGAGACCCAGTACTTC,CASARRGQETQYF
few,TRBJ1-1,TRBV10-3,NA,TGTGCCAGCAGTGAAAAGGGAGGCAGGACTGAAGCTTTCTTT,CASSEKGGRTEAFF
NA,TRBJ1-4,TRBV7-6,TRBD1,TGTGCCAGCAGGCCAGACAGGGCTCCGAACACCGGGGAAAAACTGTTTTTT,CASRPDRAPNTGEKLFF
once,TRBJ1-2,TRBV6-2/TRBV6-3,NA,TGTGCCAGCAGCCCCGGGCCTCTTGGCGACTACACCTTC,CASSPGPLGDYTF
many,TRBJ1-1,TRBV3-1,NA,TGTGCCAGCAGCCAAGATTGGCAGAATGAAGCTTTCTTT,CASSQDWQNEAFF
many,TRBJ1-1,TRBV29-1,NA,TGCAGCGGTGGAATGGGGGGGAACACTGAAGCTTTCTTT,CSGGMGGNTEAFF
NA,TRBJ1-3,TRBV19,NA,TGTGCCAGTAGGCCCAACGGGGGAACTGGAAACACCATATATTTT,CASRPNGGTGNTIYF
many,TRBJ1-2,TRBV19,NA,TGTGCCAGCACCGTCAGACTCGAGAAAGGCTACACCTTC,CASTVRLEKGYTF
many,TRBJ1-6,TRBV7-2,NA,TGTGCCAGCAGTCTCGGGACGGCATATTCACCCCTCCACTTT,CASSLGTAYSPLHF
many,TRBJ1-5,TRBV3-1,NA,TGTGCCAGCAGCCAAGACAGGGGGCCCCAGCATTTT,CASSQDRGPQHF
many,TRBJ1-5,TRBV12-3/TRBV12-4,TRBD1,TGTGCCAGCAGTTTACAGGGGGGCGGTCAGCCCCAGCATTTT,CASSLQGGGQPQHF